This TCR beta chain originates from a study of cytomegalovirus exposure and HLA in healthy donors. This clone was seen only a few times. No antigen is known for it. Study findings and constraints: Fewer N-insertions than the approximately 680-donor mean were reportedly shown by an Asian-associated ancestry cluster in a later analysis.

Germline CDR1 SQVTM, CDR2 ANQGSEA. CDR3 length equals 14 residues. The V and J ends lost 4 bases and 4 bases, in that order; junction bases with no gene match: 7. The PCR made use of 60 Vbeta and 13 Jbeta primers. Clones were sequenced by immunoSEQ multiplex PCR, and TCRdb holds only the in-frame ones, with some missing. This table holds about 180,000 clones, 80% found once. V is TRBV29-1 and J is TRBJ2-5; 9 bases map to TRBD1. The sequence derives from a girl under 18 in good health and CMV-seropositive. Input material: PBMCs. The CDR3 nucleotides are TGCAGCGTTGGACGGGGACAGGGTCCAGAGACCCAGTACTTC. Translated, it gives CSVGRGQGPETQYF.